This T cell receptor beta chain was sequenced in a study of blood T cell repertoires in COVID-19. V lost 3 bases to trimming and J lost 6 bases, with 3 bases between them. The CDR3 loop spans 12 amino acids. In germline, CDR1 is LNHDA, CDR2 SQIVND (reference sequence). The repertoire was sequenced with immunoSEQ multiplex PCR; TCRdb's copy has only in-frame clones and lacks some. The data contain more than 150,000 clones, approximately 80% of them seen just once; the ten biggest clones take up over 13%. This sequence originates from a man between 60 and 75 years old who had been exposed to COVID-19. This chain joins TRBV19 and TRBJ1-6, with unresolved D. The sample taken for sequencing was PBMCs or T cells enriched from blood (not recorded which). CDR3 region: CASSISNSPLHF. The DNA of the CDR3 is TGTGCCAGTAGTATCAGTAATTCACCCCTCCACTTT. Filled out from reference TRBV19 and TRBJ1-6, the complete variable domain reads DGGITQSPKYLFRKEGQNVTLSCEQNLNHDAMYWYRQDPGQGLRLIYYSQIVNDFQKGDIAEGYSVSREKKESFPLTVTSAQKNPTAFYLCASSISNSPLHFGNGTRLTVT.